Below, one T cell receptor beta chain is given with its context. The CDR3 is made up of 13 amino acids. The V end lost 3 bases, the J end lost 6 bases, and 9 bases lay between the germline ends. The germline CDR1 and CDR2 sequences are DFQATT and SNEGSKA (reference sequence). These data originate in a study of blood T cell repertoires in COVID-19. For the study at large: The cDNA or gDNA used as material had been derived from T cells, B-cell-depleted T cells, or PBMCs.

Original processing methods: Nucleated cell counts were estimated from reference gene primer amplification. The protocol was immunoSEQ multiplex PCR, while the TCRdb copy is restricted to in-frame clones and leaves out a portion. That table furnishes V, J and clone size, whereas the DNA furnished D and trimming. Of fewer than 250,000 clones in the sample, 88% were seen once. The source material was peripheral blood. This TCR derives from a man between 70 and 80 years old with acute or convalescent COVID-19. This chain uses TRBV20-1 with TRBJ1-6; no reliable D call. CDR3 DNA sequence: TGCAGTGCTAGTCCCGACTCTAATTCACCCCTCCACTTT. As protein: CSASPDSNSPLHF.